This T cell receptor beta chain was captured in a study of blood T cell repertoires in COVID-19. The overall study: Both acute and convalescent COVID-19 samples were obtained from the United States, Italy and Spain.

Ages ranged from roughly 18 to 100 years, with residence in about 24 US areas. Participants' reported clinical history set cohort assignment. In germline, CDR1 is GTSNPN, CDR2 SVGIG (reference sequence). J was trimmed by 4 bases and V by 5 bases; bases with no gene match: 3. CDR3 size: 12 residues. TCRdb keeps only in-frame clones here, not all; method: immunoSEQ multiplex PCR. The sample carries approximately 180,000 clones, approximately 84% recorded once. The genes are TRBV30 and TRBJ1-1, with 8 bases identical to TRBD1. Sequenced material: PBMCs or T cells enriched from blood (not recorded which). The sequence was obtained from a human donor with acute COVID-19. The donor label of this sample is uncertain. CDR3 coding DNA: TGTGCCTGGTCCCAGGGGGCCACTGAAGCTTTCTTT. Encoded protein: CAWSQGATEAFF.